The 16 T cell receptor beta chains listed next were all sequenced from one sample in a study of blood T cell repertoires in COVID-19. Repertoires were generated with immunoSEQ multiplex PCR, while TCRdb's copy carries only in-frame clones and drops some. Of 250,000 to 350,000 clones in the sample, 75% to 90% were seen once. Sequencing was carried out using peripheral blood. Receptor source: a woman in her fifties or sixties with acute or convalescent COVID-19.

This clone occurred once. The V gene is TRBV5-8, the J gene TRBJ1-3; TRBD1 matches 8 bases. The length of the CDR3 is 14 residues. The V gene end was trimmed by 4 bases and the J gene end by 4 bases; junction bases not matched to a gene: 4. Germline CDR1 reads SGHTS; CDR2 reads YDEGEE. The CDR3 nucleotides read TGTGCCAGCAGCCGGACAGGGCCAGGAAACACCATATATTTT. This encodes CASSRTGPGNTIYF.

This clone was counted once. The chain carries TRBV4-3 and TRBJ2-7; a weak D match, TRBD2 (5 bases). Trimming pared 0 bases from V and 6 bases from J, leaving 12 bases between. From germline, CDR1 is LGHNA and CDR2 YSLEER. The CDR3 extends over 14 amino acids. CDR3 coding DNA: TGCGCCAGCAGCCAAGATCTGAGGGAAACCGAGCAGTACTTC. Its protein is CASSQDLRETEQYF.

The rearrangement links TRBV10-2 to TRBJ2-7; D call uncertain. This CDR3 has 15 amino acids. V lost 4 bases and J 6 bases, leaving 19 bases between the germline ends. Germline-derived CDR1 and CDR2 are WSHSY and SAAADI. The CDR3 bases are TGCGCCAGCAGTGCAACGACTCGAAAGAGTAGCGAGCAGTACTTC. This codes for CASSATTRKSSEQYF.

In regard to this clone: Other nucleotide sequences in the sample specify the same CDR3. The CDR3 is CSAYYNEQFF. The CDR3, as DNA: TGCAGTGCTTATTACAATGAGCAGTTCTTC. This rearrangement joins TRBV20-1 to TRBJ2-1, with D unresolved. CDR3 size: 10 residues. Trimming stripped 5 bases from V and 4 bases from J, with 3 bases between. The germline V gene has CDR1 DFQATT and CDR2 SNEGSKA (reference sequence).

The chain uses TRBV25-1 and TRBJ1-2; TRBD1 matches at 7 bases. Trimming took 3 bases from V and 8 from J; bases not matched to a gene: 3. The CDR3 is made up of 12 amino acids. In germline, CDR1 is MGHDK, CDR2 SYGVNS. This chain's CDR3 is CASSDYRGGYTF. CDR3 nucleotides: TGTGCCAGCAGTGATTACAGGGGCGGCTACACCTTC.

This clone has just a few counts. The J gene is TRBJ1-5, the V gene TRBV7-2; D is unresolved. Germline CDR1 SGHTA, CDR2 FQGNSA. This CDR3 has 14 residues. Trimming cost V 1 base and J 3 bases, with 7 bases left between them. The CDR3 is CASSLGENNQPQHF. The CDR3 region has the DNA TGTGCCAGCAGCTTAGGAGAGAACAATCAGCCCCAGCATTTT.

This chain joins TRBV27 and TRBJ1-1, with D unresolved. The CDR3 is made up of 14 amino acids. Per the germline V gene, CDR1 is MNHEY and CDR2 is SMNVEV (reference sequence). Trimming stripped 5 bases from V and 1 base from J, with 11 bases between. The CDR3 DNA follows: TGTGCCAGCAGTCCCAGAAGTCCGAACACTGAAGCTTTCTTT. Translated, it gives CASSPRSPNTEAFF.

This sequence joins TRBV19 and TRBJ1-4, with D perhaps matching TRBD1 (5 bases). The CDR3 runs to 16 residues. Trimming removed 2 bases at V and 4 bases at J, with 14 bases between. Germline-derived CDR1 and CDR2 are LNHDA and SQIVND (reference sequence). DNA of the CDR3: TGTGCCAGTAGTATAAGGGCGGTACAGGATAATGAAAAACTGTTTTTT. It specifies CASSIRAVQDNEKLFF.

The chain uses TRBV11-1 and TRBJ2-1; 8 nucleotides agree with TRBD1. Unmatched junction bases numbered 8, after V lost 5 bases and J lost 8 bases. The CDR3 runs 14 residues. Per the germline V gene, CDR1 is SGHAT and CDR2 is FQDESV (reference sequence). The CDR3 nucleotides read TGTGCCAGCAGCGTCGAGGACAGGGCCCATGAGCAGTTCTTC. It specifies CASSVEDRAHEQFF.

This chain uses TRBV29-1 with TRBJ1-5; D is possibly TRBD1 (5 bases). Germline V gene data show CDR1 as SQVTM and CDR2 as ANQGSEA. V dropped 5 bases and J dropped 3 bases, with 11 bases sitting between them. The CDR3 loop spans 13 amino acids. Here the CDR3 reads CSVRSGANQPQHF. The CDR3 DNA sequence: TGCAGCGTTCGCAGCGGGGCCAATCAGCCCCAGCATTTT. Filled out from reference TRBV29-1 and TRBJ1-5, the complete variable domain reads SAVISQKPSRDICQRGTSLTIQCQVDSQVTMMFWYRQQPGQSLTLIATANQGSEATYESGFVIDKFPISRPNLTFSTLTVSNMSPEDSSIYLCSVRSGANQPQHFGDGTRLSIL.

CDR3: CASSWGTGENSPLHF. CDR3 DNA: TGCGCCAGCAGCTGGGGGACAGGGGAAAACTCACCCCTCCACTTT. The V call is TRBV5-1, the J call TRBJ1-6; 10 positions agree with TRBD1. Trimming at V came to 3 bases and at J to 10 bases, leaving 7 bases not matched to a gene. Germline CDR1 and CDR2: SGHRS and YFSETQ. The CDR3 loop spans 15 amino acids.

The genes are TRBV19 and TRBJ2-7; TRBD2 might be the D (5 bases). In germline, CDR1 is LNHDA, CDR2 SQIVND (reference sequence). Between the trimmed V and J ends, which lost 0 bases and 12 bases, there was a span of 15 bases. This CDR3 comprises 13 residues. CDR3 sequence (DNA): TGTGCCAGTAGTATAGATCAGAGCAACGGACTGTACTTC. Its protein product is CASSIDQSNGLYF. Combining the CDR3 with reference TRBV19 and TRBJ2-7 gives the whole variable domain DGGITQSPKYLFRKEGQNVTLSCEQNLNHDAMYWYRQDPGQGLRLIYYSQIVNDFQKGDIAEGYSVSREKKESFPLTVTSAQKNPTAFYLCASSIDQSNGLYFGPGTRLTVT.

The chain carries TRBV6-5 and TRBJ1-2; TRBD1 agrees at 7 bases. V was clipped by 6 bases and J by 0 bases; unmatched bases: 1. The CDR3 spans 13 residues. Germline values: CDR1 MNHEY, CDR2 SVGAGI. The CDR3 is CASRGTANYGYTF. The CDR3 DNA sequence: TGTGCCAGCAGAGGGACAGCTAACTATGGCTACACCTTC.

The V and J genes are TRBV18 and TRBJ1-6; tentatively, D is TRBD1 (5 bases). Trimming took off 1 base at V and 5 bases at J, with 15 bases between the two ends. Germline V CDR1 and CDR2: KGHSH, LQKENI. The CDR3 totals 17 residues. The chain's CDR3 is CASSPLAQGINNSPLHF. The CDR3, as DNA: TGTGCCAGCTCACCACTGGCTCAGGGAATCAATAATTCACCCCTCCACTTT.

The rearrangement links TRBV5-1 to TRBJ1-6; 11 nucleotides align to TRBD1. Germline V CDR1 and CDR2: SGHRS, YFSETQ. The length of the CDR3 is 16 residues. Trimming removed 3 bases from V and 7 bases from J; junction bases left unmatched: 6. The CDR3 protein is CASSSTDRGRNSPLHF. CDR3 coding DNA: TGCGCCAGCAGCTCTACGGACAGGGGGCGAAATTCACCCCTCCACTTT.

This clone has only one observation. The rearrangement links TRBV4-1 to TRBJ1-3, with D unclear. Germline CDR1 MGHRA, CDR2 YSYEKL. Trimming removed 0 bases from V and 0 bases from J, with 12 bases in between. This CDR3 is 17 amino acids long. The CDR3 reads CASSQEIPYSSGNTIYF. In DNA form, the CDR3 reads TGCGCCAGCAGCCAAGAAATACCGTATAGCTCTGGAAACACCATATATTTT.